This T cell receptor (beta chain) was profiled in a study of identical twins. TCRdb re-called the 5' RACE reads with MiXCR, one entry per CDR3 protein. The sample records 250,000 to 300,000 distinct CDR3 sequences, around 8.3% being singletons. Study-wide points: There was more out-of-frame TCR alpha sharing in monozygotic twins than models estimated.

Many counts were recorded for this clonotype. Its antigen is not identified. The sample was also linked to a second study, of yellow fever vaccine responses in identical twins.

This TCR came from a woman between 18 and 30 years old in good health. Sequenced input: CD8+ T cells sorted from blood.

The CDR3 DNA is TGCAGCGTTGAAGATCAGGGGATATTCGGGGAAGATACGCAGTATTTT. The encoded protein is CSVEDQGIFGEDTQYF. This rearrangement joins TRBV29-1 to TRBJ2-3; the D gene is possibly TRBD1 (6 bases). CDR3 size: 16 residues. V gave up 0 bases and J gave up 5 bases, with 18 bases separating them. Germline V gives CDR1 SQVTM, CDR2 ANQGSEA.